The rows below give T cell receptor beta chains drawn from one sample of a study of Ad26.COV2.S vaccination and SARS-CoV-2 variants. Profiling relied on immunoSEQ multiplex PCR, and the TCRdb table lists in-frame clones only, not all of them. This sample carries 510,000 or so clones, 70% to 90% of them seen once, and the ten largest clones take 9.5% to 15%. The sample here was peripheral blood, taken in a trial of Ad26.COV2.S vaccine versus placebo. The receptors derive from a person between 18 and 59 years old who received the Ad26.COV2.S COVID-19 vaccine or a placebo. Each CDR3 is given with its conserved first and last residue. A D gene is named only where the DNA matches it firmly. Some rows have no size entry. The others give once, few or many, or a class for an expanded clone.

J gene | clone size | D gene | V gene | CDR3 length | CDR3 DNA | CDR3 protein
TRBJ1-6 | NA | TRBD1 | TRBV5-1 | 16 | TGCGCCAGCAGCTGGGCCCCGGACAGGTTAAATTCACCCCTCCACTTT | CASSWAPDRLNSPLHF
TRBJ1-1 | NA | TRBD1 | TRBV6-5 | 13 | TGTGCCAGCAGGAACAGGGGGCTTACTGAAGCTTTCTTT | CASRNRGLTEAFF
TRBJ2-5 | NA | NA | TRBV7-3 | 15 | TGTGCCAGCAGCTTAGTCGGGCGGGGACAAGAGACCCAGTACTTC | CASSLVGRGQETQYF
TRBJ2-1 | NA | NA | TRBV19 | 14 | TGTGCCAGTAGTACCCAACGGGCCGGGGATGAGCAGTTCTTC | CASSTQRAGDEQFF
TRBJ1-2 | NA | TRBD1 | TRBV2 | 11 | TGTGCCAGCAGTGGGCAGGGGGCGTTCAACTTC | CASSGQGAFNF
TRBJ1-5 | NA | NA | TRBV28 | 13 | TGTGCCAGCAGGGTTACGAGCAATCAGCCCCAGCATTTT | CASRVTSNQPQHF
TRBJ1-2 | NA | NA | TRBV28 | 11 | TGTGCCAGCAGCCCAAACTATGGCTACACCTTC | CASSPNYGYTF
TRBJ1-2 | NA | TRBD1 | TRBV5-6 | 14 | TGTGCCAGCAGCCCCTCCGGGACAGGGTATGGCTACACCTTC | CASSPSGTGYGYTF
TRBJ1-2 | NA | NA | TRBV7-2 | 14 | TGTGCCAGCAGCCCCCTTAGTGAGGGATATGGCTACACCTTC | CASSPLSEGYGYTF
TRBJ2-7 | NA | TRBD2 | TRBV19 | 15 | TGTGCCAGTAGTATTGTAGCGGGAGGTCCTGGTGAGCAGTACTTC | CASSIVAGGPGEQYF
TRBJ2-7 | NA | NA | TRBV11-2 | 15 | TGTGCCAGCAGCTTAGTGCTGGACAGCATCTACGAGCAGTACTTC | CASSLVLDSIYEQYF
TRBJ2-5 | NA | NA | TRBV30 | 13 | TGTGCCTGGGGTACTGGGGGCAAAGAGACCCAGTACTTC | CAWGTGGKETQYF
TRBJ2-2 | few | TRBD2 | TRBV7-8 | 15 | TGTGCCAGCAGCCCCCCGGGGGGGAACACCGGGGAGCTGTTTTTT | CASSPPGGNTGELFF
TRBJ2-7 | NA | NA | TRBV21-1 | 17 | TGTGCCAGCAGCAAATACCCCTCACCTGGGACTGCCTACGAGCAGTACTTC | CASSKYPSPGTAYEQYF
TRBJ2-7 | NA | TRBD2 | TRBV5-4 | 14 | TGTGCCAGCAGCTGGGAAGCGGGAGTGGACGAGCAGTACTTC | CASSWEAGVDEQYF
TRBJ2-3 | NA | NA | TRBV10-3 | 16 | TGTGCCATCAGTGAAGGGGCCGGAGCCCGGGTAGATACGCAGTATTTT | CAISEGAGARVDTQYF
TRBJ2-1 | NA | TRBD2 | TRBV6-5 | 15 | TGTGCCAGCAGTCTATCTAGCGGGGGTAACAATGAGCAGTTCTTC | CASSLSSGGNNEQFF
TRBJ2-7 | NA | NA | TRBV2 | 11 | TGTGCCAGCAGTGTGATGTGGGAGCAGTACTTC | CASSVMWEQYF
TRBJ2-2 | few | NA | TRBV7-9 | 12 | TGTGCCAGCAGCTGGGACCCGTGGGAGCTGTTTTTT | CASSWDPWELFF
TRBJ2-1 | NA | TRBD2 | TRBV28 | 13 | TGTGCCATCTCCCAGTCGGGAGGCAATGAGCAGTTCTTC | CAISQSGGNEQFF
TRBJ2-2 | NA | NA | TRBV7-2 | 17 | TGTGCCAGCAGCTTAGCAAAGGGACCAGCCGACACCGGGGAGCTGTTTTTT | CASSLAKGPADTGELFF
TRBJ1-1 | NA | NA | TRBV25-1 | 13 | TGTGCCAGCAGTGAAACCCTGAACACTGAAGCTTTCTTT | CASSETLNTEAFF
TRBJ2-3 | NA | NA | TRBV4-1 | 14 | TGCGCCAGCAGCCAAGCGGACCGCACAGATACGCAGTATTTT | CASSQADRTDTQYF
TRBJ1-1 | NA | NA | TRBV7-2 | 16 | TGTGCCAGCAGCTTAGGCAAGGCATGGGAGAACACTGAAGCTTTCTTT | CASSLGKAWENTEAFF
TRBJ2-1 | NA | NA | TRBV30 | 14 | TGTGCCTGGAGTGTAGGAGGGGGGTGGAATGAGCAGTTCTTC | CAWSVGGGWNEQFF
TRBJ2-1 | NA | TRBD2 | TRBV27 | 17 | TGTGCCAGCAGTTTAAGGACGGTAGCGGGTCAGTACAATGAGCAGTTCTTC | CASSLRTVAGQYNEQFF
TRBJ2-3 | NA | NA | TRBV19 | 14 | TGTGCCAGTAGTATACGGCGAGGCACAGATACGCAGTATTTT | CASSIRRGTDTQYF
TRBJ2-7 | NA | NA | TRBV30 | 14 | TGTGCCTGGAGTGTTTTGGGCAGGGCGGCCGAGCAGTACTTC | CAWSVLGRAAEQYF
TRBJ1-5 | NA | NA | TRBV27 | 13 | TGTGCCAGCAGTAGGGTGAGCAATCAGCCCCAGCATTTT | CASSRVSNQPQHF
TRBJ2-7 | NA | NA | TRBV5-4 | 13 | TGTGCCAGCAGCTTCCAGGGCGTCTACGAGCAGTACTTC | CASSFQGVYEQYF
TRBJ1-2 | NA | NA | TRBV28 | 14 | TGTGCCAGCACCGCCACGAGGGTAGGTGGTGGCTACACCTTC | CASTATRVGGGYTF
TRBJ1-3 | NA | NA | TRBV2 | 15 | TGTGCCAGCACCAGTTCGGGGGCCAGGGGAAACACCATATATTTT | CASTSSGARGNTIYF
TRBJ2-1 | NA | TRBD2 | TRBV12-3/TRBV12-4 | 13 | TGTGCCAGCAGTCTGGGGAGGGGAGGAGAGCAGTTCTTC | CASSLGRGGEQFF
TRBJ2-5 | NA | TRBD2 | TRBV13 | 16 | TGTGCCAGCAGCCCTAGCGGGACTAGAGAACAAGAGACCCAGTACTTC | CASSPSGTREQETQYF
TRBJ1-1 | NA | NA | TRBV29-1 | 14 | TGCAGCGTAGTCCAGGGTGTCATGAACACTGAAGCTTTCTTT | CSVVQGVMNTEAFF
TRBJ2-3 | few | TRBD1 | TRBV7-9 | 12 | TGTGCCAGCAGTGAACCCGGGACAGGGGAATATTTT | CASSEPGTGEYF
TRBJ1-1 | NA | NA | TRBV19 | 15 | TGTGCCAGTAACCCCAGGGTCGGATTGTACACTGAAGCTTTCTTT | CASNPRVGLYTEAFF
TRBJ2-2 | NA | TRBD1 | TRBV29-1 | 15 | TGCAGCGGATCCGAGGGACAGACGAACACCGGGGAGCTGTTTTTT | CSGSEGQTNTGELFF
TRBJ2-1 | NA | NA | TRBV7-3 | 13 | TGTGCCAGCAGCCGGGACCACCGGGGTGAGCAGTTCTTC | CASSRDHRGEQFF
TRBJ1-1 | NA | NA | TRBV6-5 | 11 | TGTGCCAGCAATACAGGCGTTGAAGCTTTCTTT | CASNTGVEAFF
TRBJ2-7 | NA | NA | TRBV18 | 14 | TGTGCCAGCTCACCAGCTGGACAGAACTACGAGCAGTACTTC | CASSPAGQNYEQYF
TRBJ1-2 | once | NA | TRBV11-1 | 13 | TGTGCCAGCAGCCTCCGGGACAAGAGCGGCTACACCTTC | CASSLRDKSGYTF
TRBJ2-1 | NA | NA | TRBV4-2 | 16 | TGTGCCAGCAGCCAAACTACTAGCAGCTCCTACAATGAGCAGTTCTTC | CASSQTTSSSYNEQFF